This T cell receptor beta chain was identified during a study of T cells after yellow fever vaccination (dated by TCRdb to about 2019). Notes on the research overall: The SMART-Seq v4 Ultra Low Input RNA kit was used to prepare libraries from fractions with low cell numbers. To track T-cell clones before and after primary and booster YFV17D yellow fever vaccination, bulk TCR alpha and beta repertoires were sequenced longitudinally. The cohort comprised two healthy male donors, one aged 18 to 29 and one aged 30 to 39 years. Bulk PBMC replicates and cell subsets were isolated from blood drawn at multiple timepoints before and after both primary and secondary immunization. The paper's findings and limits, for the study overall: Because the study included only two donors, the extent to which the findings can be generalized is limited. Most clones expanded after primary vaccination (roughly 96% of CD4 and about 85% of CD8) were re-detected after the booster, suggesting that broad memory maintenance occurred. FACS-sorted repertoires could contain abundant contaminating clonotypes from the bulk population, so computational filtering was required. A small fraction of clonotypes appeared in both the CD4 and CD8 compartments, likely as a result of convergent recombination. Compared with the primary T-cell response, the secondary T-cell response was faster but weaker, reaching its peak on day 5 rather than on day 15.

TCR cDNA was synthesized by 5'RACE template switching, which introduced a universal primer site and unique molecular identifiers. Priming of cDNA synthesis was performed from both the TCR alpha and TCR beta constant segments. Library amplification used two PCR steps, and the second PCR step added sample barcodes and sequencing adapters. Sequencing of libraries was performed on Illumina HiSeq 2500 (2x100 bp) or NovaSeq (2x150 bp). On the authors' methods: Demultiplexing of reads and collapsing into UMI consensus sequences were performed with MIGEC, and V(D)J alignment was carried out with MiXCR. Vaccine-responding clonotypes were identified with edgeR using replicate PBMC samples, with FDR below 0.01 and a log2 fold change above 5 up to day 15 being required. Each bulk clonotype received a CD4 or CD8 identity based on whether the sequenced CD4 or CD8 repertoire contained that clonotype at higher abundance. TCRdb applied fastp at Q25 and MiXCR to the public reads, then kept only in-frame beta chains. Each CDR3 protein appears once, grouped with its most common genes and DNA. It is TCRdb's table, rather than the study itself, that gives the V and J calls and clone size. Here the sample has under 300,000 distinct CDR3 sequences; over 6.5% occur a single time. 1.1% of the sample lies in the top ten.

This clonotype showed up just a few times. It lacks a known antigen. Per-base qualities were not stored, and no clone one base away is much larger. Per the publication, the treatment or condition label means: live attenuated yellow fever vaccine strain. A standard Ficoll-Paque protocol was used to isolate PBMCs from peripheral blood. Dynabeads CD4 and CD8 positive selection kits were used to isolate the CD4 and CD8 T-cell fractions. RNA was extracted with TriZol from bulk PBMCs, CD4 and CD8 fractions, and dextramer-positive and dextramer-negative fractions. V is shortened by 3 bases, J by 1 base, and the region joining them spans 12 bases. The CDR3 numbers 15 residues from cysteine through phenylalanine. Only the CDR3 DNA stays, 45 bases, in frame from base 1.

The sequence links TRBV23-1 to TRBJ2-5; TRBD1 is perhaps the D gene, given 6 matching bases. TRBV23-1 is recorded as an ORF, its role being uncertain. The origin of this receptor is a man aged 25-40 years who received the YFV17D yellow fever vaccine. The specimen was CD4+ T cells sorted from PBMCs, collected on the day of the yellow fever booster vaccination. The DNA is TGCGCCAGCAGTCAGTACAGGGAGATCCAAGAGACCCAGTACTTC. Translated, it reads CASSQYREIQETQYF.